Below, 8 T cell receptor beta chains from the same sample are listed, as sequenced in a study of regulatory T cells in long-lasting Graves disease (dated by TCRdb to 2020 to 2022). The sample's time point label, decoded: newly diagnosed GD, antithyroid drugs for less than 3 months. For both TCR sequencing and RNA sequencing, RNA was extracted from PBMCs in TRIzol. The method behind the library was multiplex PCR. Sequenced on an Illumina HiSeq 4000. To build TCR beta libraries, CDR3 regions were amplified by Arm-PCR using iRepertoire HTBI primers. TCRdb trimmed the raw reads at Q25, called clones with MiXCR and kept productive beta chains. Every CDR3 protein is listed once, alongside the most common genes and DNA of its rows. A total of 400,000 to 450,000 distinct CDR3 sequences appear in this sample, around 17% of them only once. About 10% of the sample lies in the top ten. These sequences were also reported in another study, on T cells in Graves' hyperthyroidism and ophthalmopathy.

Sample: peripheral blood mononuclear cells (PBMCs), taken at new diagnosis, from a patient treated with antithyroid drugs. These receptor sequences come from a woman aged 25-40 years with Graves disease. Donor details come from another sample of the same person, matched by shared clones.

This clonotype was observed many times. The J gene is TRBJ1-1, the V gene TRBV20-1; weak D call: TRBD1 (5 bases). V lost 1 base and J lost 3, with 9 bases in between. The CDR3 loop spans 13 amino acids. CDR1 DFQATT and CDR2 SNEGSKA come from the germline V gene (reference sequence). CDR3 coding DNA: TGCAGTGCTAGAGGGGGGTTTGACACTGAAGCTTTCTTT. Amino acid sequence: CSARGGFDTEAFF.

This clonotype occurred many times. This chain connects TRBV27 to TRBJ2-3; D gene unclear. The CDR3 totals 15 residues. The V end was cut by 0 bases, the J end by 0 bases, with 7 bases between. Germline CDR1 is MNHEY and CDR2 is SMNVEV (reference sequence). The CDR3 loop reads CASSLSMRSTDTQYF. CDR3 nucleotide sequence: TGTGCCAGCAGTTTATCGATGCGGAGCACAGATACGCAGTATTTT.

The table lists this clonotype with many counts. J is TRBJ2-6 and V is TRBV11-2; no clear D. V gave up 5 bases and J gave up 4 bases, with 12 bases separating them. The CDR3 loop spans 15 amino acids. CDR1 is SGHAT and CDR2 is FQNNGV in the germline V gene. The CDR3 coding sequence is TGTGCCAGCAGCCCGATAGGTGTCGGGGCCAACGTCCTGACTTTC. Encoded protein: CASSPIGVGANVLTF. The entire variable domain, with the rest obtained from reference TRBV11-2 and TRBJ2-6, is as follows: EAGVAQSPRYKIIEKRQSVAFWCNPISGHATLYWYQQILGQGPKLLIQFQNNGVVDDSQLPKDRFSAERLKGVDSTLKIQPAKLEDSAVYLCASSPIGVGANVLTFGAGSRLTVL.

Only a few counts were recorded for this clonotype. V is TRBV9 and J is TRBJ2-2; the match to TRBD1 covers 7 bases. J was trimmed by 6 bases and V by 0 bases; bases with no gene match: 8. This CDR3 has 16 amino acids. Germline CDR1 SGDLS, CDR2 YYNGEE. The CDR3 DNA sequence: TGTGCCAGCAGCGTAGTGGGACAGATCTCTCCCGGGGAGCTGTTTTTT. This gives the protein CASSVVGQISPGELFF. Using reference TRBV9 and TRBJ2-2 for the parts outside the CDR3, the full variable domain is DSGVTQTPKHLITATGQRVTLRCSPRSGDLSVYWYQQSLDQGLQFLIQYYNGEERAKGNILERFSAQQFPDLHSELNLSSLELGDSALYFCASSVVGQISPGELFFGEGSRLTVL.

This clonotype was seen only a few times. This sequence joins TRBV29-1 and TRBJ1-1; the D gene is possibly TRBD1 (6 bases). Germline CDR1 SQVTM, CDR2 ANQGSEA. The germline V and J ends were trimmed by 0 bases and 0 bases, with 11 bases remaining between them. The CDR3 loop spans 15 amino acids. This CDR3 is CSVEDTGTMNTEAFF. CDR3 DNA sequence: TGCAGCGTTGAAGATACAGGGACCATGAACACTGAAGCTTTCTTT.

This clonotype was counted ten times or more. CDR3 in amino acids: CASSSGQGAGYGYTF. In nucleotides, the CDR3 is TGTGCCAGCAGCTCGGGACAGGGGGCAGGCTATGGCTACACCTTC. This chain uses TRBV5-6 with TRBJ1-2; 12 nucleotides line up with TRBD1. CDR3 size: 15 residues. J gave up 4 bases and V 3 bases, and 4 bases lay outside the gene matches. Per the germline V gene, CDR1 is SGHDT and CDR2 is YYEEEE.

This clonotype came up many times. The genes are TRBV28 and TRBJ2-7; tentatively, D is TRBD1 or TRBD2 (5 bases each). Looked up from germline, CDR1 is MDHEN and CDR2 is SYDVKM. The V end lost 5 bases, the J end lost 6 bases, and 20 bases lay between the germline ends. This CDR3 is 15 amino acids long. The CDR3 DNA sequence: TGTGCCAGCAGTCTTCGGGCCCGGGGTAGGGGCGAGCAGTACTTC. Residues: CASSLRARGRGEQYF.

This clonotype showed up just a few times. V gene TRBV11-2 combines with J gene TRBJ2-7, with 7 nucleotides matching TRBD1. Germline values: CDR1 SGHAT, CDR2 FQNNGV. J lost 0 bases, V lost 0 bases, and 5 bases had no gene match. The CDR3 covers 16 residues. CDR3 loop: CASSLEGQRSSYEQYF. In DNA, the CDR3 is TGTGCCAGCAGCTTAGAGGGACAGCGAAGCTCCTACGAGCAGTACTTC.